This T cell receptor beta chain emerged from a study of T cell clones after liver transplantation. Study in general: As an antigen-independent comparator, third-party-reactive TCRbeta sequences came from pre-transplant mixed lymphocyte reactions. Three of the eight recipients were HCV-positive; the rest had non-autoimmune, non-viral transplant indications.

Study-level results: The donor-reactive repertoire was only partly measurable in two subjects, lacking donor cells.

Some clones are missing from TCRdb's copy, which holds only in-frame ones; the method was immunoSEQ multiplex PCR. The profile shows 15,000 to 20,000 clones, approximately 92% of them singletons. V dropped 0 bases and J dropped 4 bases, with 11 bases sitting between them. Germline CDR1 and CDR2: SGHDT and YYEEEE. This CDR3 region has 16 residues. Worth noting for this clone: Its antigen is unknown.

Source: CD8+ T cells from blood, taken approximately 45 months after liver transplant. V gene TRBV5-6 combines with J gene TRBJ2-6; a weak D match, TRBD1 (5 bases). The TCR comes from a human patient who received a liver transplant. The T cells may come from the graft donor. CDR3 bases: TGTGCCAGCAGCTTGGATGGGGCTCTGGGGGCCAACGTCCTGACTTTC. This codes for CASSLDGALGANVLTF.